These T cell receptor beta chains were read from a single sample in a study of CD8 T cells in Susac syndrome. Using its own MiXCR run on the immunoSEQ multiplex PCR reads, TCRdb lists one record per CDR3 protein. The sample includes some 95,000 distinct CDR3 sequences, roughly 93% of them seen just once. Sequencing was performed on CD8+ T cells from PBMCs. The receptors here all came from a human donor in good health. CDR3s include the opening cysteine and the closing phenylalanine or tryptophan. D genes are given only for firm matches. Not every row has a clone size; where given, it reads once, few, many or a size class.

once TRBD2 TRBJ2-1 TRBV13 CASSPSSGGPYNEQFF TGTGCCAGCAGCCCTTCTAGCGGGGGACCGTACAATGAGCAGTTCTTC
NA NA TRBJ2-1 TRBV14 CASSQTKALSYNEQFF TGTGCCAGCAGCCAAACAAAGGCGCTCTCCTACAATGAGCAGTTCTTC
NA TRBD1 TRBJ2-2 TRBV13 CASRSRQGAGTGELFF TGTGCCAGCAGGTCACGACAGGGGGCCGGGACCGGGGAGCTGTTTTTT
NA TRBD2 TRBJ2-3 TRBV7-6 CASSLVPSGGGDTQYF TGTGCCAGCAGCTTAGTGCCTAGCGGGGGCGGGGATACGCAGTATTTT
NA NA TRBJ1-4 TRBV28 CACLGGRLPTNEKLFF TGTGCCTGTCTTGGGGGTAGACTGCCAACTAATGAAAAACTGTTTTTT
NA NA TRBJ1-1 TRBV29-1 CSVAGGSGNTEAFF TGCAGCGTCGCTGGGGGGTCGGGGAACACTGAAGCTTTCTTT
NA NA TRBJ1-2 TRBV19 CASTLRGGSNYGYTF TGTGCCAGTACCCTACGGGGTGGCAGCAACTATGGCTACACCTTC
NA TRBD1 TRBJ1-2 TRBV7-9 CASSSTGVNYGYTF TGTGCCAGCAGCTCGACAGGGGTGAACTATGGCTACACCTTC
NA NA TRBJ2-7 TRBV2 CASSPPYEQYF TGTGCCAGCAGTCCCCCCTACGAGCAGTACTTC
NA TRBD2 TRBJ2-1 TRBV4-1 CASSQGTSGGNNEQFF TGCGCCAGCAGCCAAGGGACTAGCGGGGGCAACAATGAGCAGTTCTTC
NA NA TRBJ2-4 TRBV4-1 CASSQGTLLAKNIQYF TGCGCCAGCAGCCAAGGGACTCTATTAGCCAAAAACATTCAGTACTTC
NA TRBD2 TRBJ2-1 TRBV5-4 CASSFGTIYNEQFF TGTGCCAGCAGCTTCGGGACTATATACAATGAGCAGTTCTTC
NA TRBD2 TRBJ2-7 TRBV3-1 CASSCPVPHGGAYEQYF TGTGCCAGCAGCTGCCCAGTTCCACACGGGGGGGCCTACGAGCAGTACTTC
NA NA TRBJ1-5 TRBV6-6 CASSAGLGNQPQHF TGTGCCAGCAGTGCGGGACTAGGGAATCAGCCCCAGCATTTT
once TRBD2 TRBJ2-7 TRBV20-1 CSARGNSGGFSYEQYF TGCAGTGCTAGGGGGAATAGCGGGGGCTTCTCCTACGAGCAGTACTTC
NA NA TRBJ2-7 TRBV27 CASSFLPGPYEQYF TGTGCCAGCAGTTTCCTTCCGGGGCCCTACGAGCAGTACTTC
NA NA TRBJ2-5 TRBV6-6 CATNSDKAQYF TGTGCCACCAATTCGGATAAGGCCCAGTACTTC
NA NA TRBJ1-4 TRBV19 CASDSGATNEKLFF TGTGCCAGTGACTCGGGGGCAACTAATGAAAAACTGTTTTTT
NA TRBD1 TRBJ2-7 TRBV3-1 CASSRTGGSSYEQYF TGTGCCAGCAGCCGTACAGGGGGCAGCTCCTACGAGCAGTACTTC
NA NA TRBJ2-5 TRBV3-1 CASSQGWELQETQYF TGTGCCAGCAGCCAGGGGTGGGAACTACAAGAGACCCAGTACTTC
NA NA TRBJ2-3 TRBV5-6 CASTDTTDTQYF TGTGCCAGCACCGACACCACAGATACGCAGTATTTT
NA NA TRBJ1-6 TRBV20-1 CSARDWTAQGSPLHF TGCAGTGCTAGAGACTGGACTGCGCAGGGGTCACCCCTCCACTTT
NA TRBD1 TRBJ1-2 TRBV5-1 CASSPVPGGGGYTF TGCGCCAGCAGCCCCGTCCCAGGGGGCGGTGGCTACACCTTC
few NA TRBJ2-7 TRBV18 CASSPQVEQYF TGTGCCAGCTCACCGCAAGTCGAGCAGTACTTC
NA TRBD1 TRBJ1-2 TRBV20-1 CSARDTRGDGYTF TGCAGTGCTAGGGACACCAGGGGGGATGGCTACACCTTC
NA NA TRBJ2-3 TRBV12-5 CASDPDWRGPADTQYF TGTGCTAGTGACCCCGACTGGCGGGGACCTGCAGATACGCAGTATTTT
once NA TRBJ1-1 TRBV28 CASSFPAVNTEAFF TGTGCCAGCAGTTTCCCTGCGGTAAACACTGAAGCTTTCTTT
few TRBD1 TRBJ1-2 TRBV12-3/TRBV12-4 CASSTGTVYGYTF TGTGCCAGCAGTACCGGGACAGTCTATGGCTACACCTTC
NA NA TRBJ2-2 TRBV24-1 CATTRPDRELFF TGTGCCACCACCAGACCGGACCGGGAGCTGTTTTTT
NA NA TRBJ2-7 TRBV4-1 CASSLTGPSIEQYF TGCGCCAGCAGCCTTACAGGCCCCTCAATCGAGCAGTACTTC
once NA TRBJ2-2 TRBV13 CASSIQSSGELFF TGTGCCAGCAGCATCCAGTCATCCGGGGAGCTGTTTTTT
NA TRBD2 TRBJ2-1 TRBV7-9 CASSKRASGVYNEQFF TGTGCCAGCAGCAAAAGGGCTAGCGGGGTCTACAATGAGCAGTTCTTC
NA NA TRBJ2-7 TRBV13 CASSKGLSYEQYF TGTGCCAGCAGTAAAGGGCTCTCCTACGAGCAGTACTTC
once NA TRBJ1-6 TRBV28 CASRLGTTDNSPLHF TGTGCCAGCAGGCTGGGGACAACCGATAATTCACCCCTCCACTTT
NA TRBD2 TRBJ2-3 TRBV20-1 CSARGLADGFYSTDTQYF TGCAGTGCTAGAGGACTAGCGGACGGCTTCTATAGCACAGATACGCAGTATTTT
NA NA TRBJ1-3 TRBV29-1 CSVEDRGGPGNTIYF TGCAGCGTTGAAGATCGCGGGGGTCCGGGAAACACCATATATTTT
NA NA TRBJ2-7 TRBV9 CASSGDSSSYEQYF TGTGCCAGCAGCGGGGACTCGAGCTCCTACGAGCAGTACTTC
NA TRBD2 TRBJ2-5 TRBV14 CASSQDPGLAGLETQYF TGTGCCAGCAGCCAAGATCCCGGACTAGCGGGGTTGGAGACCCAGTACTTC
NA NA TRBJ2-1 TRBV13 CASSSSSSYNEQFF TGTGCCAGCAGCTCCTCGAGCTCCTACAATGAGCAGTTCTTC
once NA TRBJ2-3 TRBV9 CASSAWDFTTDTQYF TGTGCCAGCAGCGCCTGGGACTTCACCACAGATACGCAGTATTTT
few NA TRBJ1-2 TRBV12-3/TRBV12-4 CASSLSYGYTF TGTGCCAGCAGTTTGAGCTATGGCTACACCTTC
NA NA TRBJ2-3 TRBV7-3 CASSLGFGGGHTDTQYF TGTGCCAGCAGCTTGGGATTCGGTGGGGGGCACACAGATACGCAGTATTTT
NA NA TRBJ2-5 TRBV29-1 CSVPGSRETQYF TGCAGCGTTCCAGGGTCCAGGGAGACCCAGTACTTC
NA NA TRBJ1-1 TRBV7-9 CASSPTRGAGMNTEAFF TGTGCCAGCAGCCCCACCCGGGGGGCCGGAATGAACACTGAAGCTTTCTTT
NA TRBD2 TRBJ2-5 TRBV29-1 CSVEGIAGDQETQYF TGCAGCGTTGAAGGGATAGCGGGAGACCAAGAGACCCAGTACTTC
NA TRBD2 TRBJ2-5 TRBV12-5 CASGFLVAGGRETQYF TGTGCTAGTGGTTTTCTTGTAGCGGGGGGGCGAGAGACCCAGTACTTC
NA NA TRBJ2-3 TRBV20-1 CSASPGDSSTDTQYF TGCAGTGCTAGTCCCGGGGACTCCAGCACAGATACGCAGTATTTT
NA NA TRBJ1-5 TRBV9 CASSVPRTMGYYQPQHF TGTGCCAGCAGCGTACCCAGAACTATGGGGTACTATCAGCCCCAGCATTTT
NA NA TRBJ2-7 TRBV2 CASSDTGGEQYF TGTGCCAGCAGTGACACCGGGGGCGAGCAGTACTTC
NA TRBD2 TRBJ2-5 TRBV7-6 CASSPRGGAQETQYF TGTGCCAGCAGCCCGCGCGGGGGGGCTCAAGAGACCCAGTACTTC
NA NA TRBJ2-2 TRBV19 CAGSGISGELFF TGTGCCGGATCCGGGATCTCTGGGGAGCTGTTTTTT
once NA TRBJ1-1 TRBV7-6 CASSFEGSDTEAFF TGTGCCAGCAGCTTCGAGGGCTCGGACACTGAAGCTTTCTTT
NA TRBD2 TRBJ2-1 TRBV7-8 CASSSGGPEFF TGTGCCAGCAGCTCGGGGGGGCCGGAGTTCTTC